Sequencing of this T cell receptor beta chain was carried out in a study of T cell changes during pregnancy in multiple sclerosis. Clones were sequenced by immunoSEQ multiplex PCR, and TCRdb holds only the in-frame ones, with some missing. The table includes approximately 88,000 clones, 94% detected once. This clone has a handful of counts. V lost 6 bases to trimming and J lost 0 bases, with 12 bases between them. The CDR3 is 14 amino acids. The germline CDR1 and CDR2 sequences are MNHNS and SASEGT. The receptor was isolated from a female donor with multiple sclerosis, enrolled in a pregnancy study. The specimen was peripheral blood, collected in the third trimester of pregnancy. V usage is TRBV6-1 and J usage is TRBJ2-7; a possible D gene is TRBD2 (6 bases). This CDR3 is CASRRDLTSYEQYF. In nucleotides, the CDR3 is TGTGCCAGCAGAAGGGACTTGACCTCCTACGAGCAGTACTTC.